Listed below are T cell receptor beta chains from one sample, sequenced in a study of identical twins. From the 5' RACE reads, TCRdb called clonotypes with MiXCR, one entry per CDR3 protein. The sample has 450,000 to 650,000 distinct CDR3 sequences, roughly 15% seen once; the top ten hold 0.35% to 0.45%. These same records also appear under a second study, on yellow fever vaccine responses in identical twins.

The sequenced sample consisted of CD4+ T cells sorted from blood. The receptors shown here come from a woman in her late teens or twenties in good health. CDR3s include the opening cysteine and the closing phenylalanine or tryptophan. Fields, in order: CDR3 protein, CDR3 DNA, CDR3 length, D gene, V gene, J gene, clone size. A D gene is named only where the DNA matches it firmly. Where a row states a size, it is once, few, many or the class of an expanded clone; other rows omit it.

CASSETVYGYTF	TGTGCCAGCAGTGAGACAGTATATGGCTACACCTTC	12	.	TRBV2	TRBJ1-2	few
CSASWGNGYGYTF	TGCAGTGCTAGTTGGGGAAATGGCTATGGCTACACCTTC	13	.	TRBV20-1	TRBJ1-2	many
CASSPLDRGSINEQFF	TGTGCCAGCTCACCACTCGACAGGGGTTCCATCAATGAGCAGTTCTTC	16	TRBD1	TRBV18	TRBJ2-1	.
CAAGQAETQYF	TGTGCCGCCGGACAGGCTGAGACCCAGTACTTC	11	TRBD1	TRBV10-3	TRBJ2-5	few
CASSLDTKGGYTF	TGTGCCAGCAGTTTGGACACTAAGGGTGGCTACACCTTC	13	.	TRBV28	TRBJ1-2	.
CASSLGQAFDEQYF	TGCGCCAGCAGCTTGGGCCAGGCCTTTGACGAGCAGTACTTC	14	.	TRBV5-1	TRBJ2-7	many
CASSRTGRTNTIYF	TGTGCCAGCAGCCGGACAGGGAGGACGAACACCATATATTTT	14	TRBD1	TRBV12-3/TRBV12-4	TRBJ1-3	many
CSAGGQGLDEQYF	TGCAGTGCCGGGGGACAGGGGTTGGACGAGCAGTACTTC	13	TRBD1	TRBV20-1	TRBJ2-7	.
CSATRTVPEQYF	TGCAGTGCTACCCGGACCGTTCCCGAGCAGTACTTC	12	.	TRBV20-1	TRBJ2-7	.
CASSLIQETGYTF	TGTGCCAGCAGCTTGATCCAGGAGACTGGCTACACCTTC	13	.	TRBV7-9	TRBJ1-2	.